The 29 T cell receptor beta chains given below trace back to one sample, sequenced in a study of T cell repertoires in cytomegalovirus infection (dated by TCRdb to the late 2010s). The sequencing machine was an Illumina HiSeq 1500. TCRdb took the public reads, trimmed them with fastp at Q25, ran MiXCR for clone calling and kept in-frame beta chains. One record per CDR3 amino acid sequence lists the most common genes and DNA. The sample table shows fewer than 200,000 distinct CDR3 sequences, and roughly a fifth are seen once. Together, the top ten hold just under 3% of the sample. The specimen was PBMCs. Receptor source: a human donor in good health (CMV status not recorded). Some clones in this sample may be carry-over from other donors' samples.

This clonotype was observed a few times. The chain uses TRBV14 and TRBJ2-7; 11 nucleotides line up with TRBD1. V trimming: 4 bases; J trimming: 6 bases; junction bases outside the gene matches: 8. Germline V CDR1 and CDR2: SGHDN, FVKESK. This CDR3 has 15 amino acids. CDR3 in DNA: TGTGCCAGCAGCCCCCGGACAGGGGGCTCGGGCGAGCAGTACTTC. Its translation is CASSPRTGGSGEQYF.

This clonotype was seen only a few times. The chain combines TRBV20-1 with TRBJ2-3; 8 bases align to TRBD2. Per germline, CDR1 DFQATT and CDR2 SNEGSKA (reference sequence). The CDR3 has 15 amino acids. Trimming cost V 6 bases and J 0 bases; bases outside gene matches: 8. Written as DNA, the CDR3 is TGCAGTGCCGCCTTACTAGCGGCTAGCACAGATACGCAGTATTTT. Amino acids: CSAALLAASTDTQYF.

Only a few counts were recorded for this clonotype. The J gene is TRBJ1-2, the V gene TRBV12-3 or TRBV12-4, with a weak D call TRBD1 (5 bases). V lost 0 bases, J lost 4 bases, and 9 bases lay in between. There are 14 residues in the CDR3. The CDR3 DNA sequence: TGTGCCAGCAGTTTAGCGGGGGGACCCTATGGCTACACCTTC. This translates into CASSLAGGPYGYTF.

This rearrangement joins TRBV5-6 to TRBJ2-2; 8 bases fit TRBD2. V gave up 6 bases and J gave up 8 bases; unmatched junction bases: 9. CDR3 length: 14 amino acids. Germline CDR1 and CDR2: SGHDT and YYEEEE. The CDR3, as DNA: TGTGCCAGCACCCTAGCGGGTGGCAGGGGGGAGCTGTTTTTT. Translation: CASTLAGGRGELFF.

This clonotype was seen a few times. Here the CDR3 reads CASKGQGINTEAFF. In nucleotides, the CDR3 is TGCGCCAGCAAGGGACAGGGGATAAACACTGAAGCTTTCTTT. The chain combines TRBV10-2 with TRBJ1-1; 10 nucleotides agree with TRBD1. The CDR3 loop spans 14 amino acids. V dropped 7 bases and J dropped 2; count of bases not matched to a gene: 4. CDR1 and CDR2 (germline): WSHSY, SAAADI.

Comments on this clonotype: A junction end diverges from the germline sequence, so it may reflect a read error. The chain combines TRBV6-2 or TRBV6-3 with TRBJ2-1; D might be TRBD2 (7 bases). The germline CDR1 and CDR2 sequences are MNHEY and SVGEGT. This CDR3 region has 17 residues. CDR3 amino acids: CASGYSKGEGAYNEQFF. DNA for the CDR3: TGTGCCAGCGGTTACTCGAAGGGGGAGGGGGCCTACAATGAGCAGTTCTTC.

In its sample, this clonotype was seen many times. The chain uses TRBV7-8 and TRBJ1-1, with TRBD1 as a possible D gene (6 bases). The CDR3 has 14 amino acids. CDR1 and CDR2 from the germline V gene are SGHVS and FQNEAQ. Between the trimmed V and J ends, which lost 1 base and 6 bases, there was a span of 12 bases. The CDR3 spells CASSLDYRAAEAFF. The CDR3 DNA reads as TGTGCCAGCAGCTTAGACTACAGGGCAGCTGAAGCTTTCTTT.

The DNA of the CDR3 is TGCGCCAGCAGCTTATTTGCGAACGGAGCCTACGAGCAGTACTTC. The encoded protein is CASSLFANGAYEQYF. The J gene is TRBJ2-7, the V gene TRBV5-1, with D unresolved. The CDR3 length is 15 residues. CDR1 is SGHRS and CDR2 is YFSETQ in the germline V gene. The V end was cut by 2 bases, the J end by 2 bases, with 14 bases between.

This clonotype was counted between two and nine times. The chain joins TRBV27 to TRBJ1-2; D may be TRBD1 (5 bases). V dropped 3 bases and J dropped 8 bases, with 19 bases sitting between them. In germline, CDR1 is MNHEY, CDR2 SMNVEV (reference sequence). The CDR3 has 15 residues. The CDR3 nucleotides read TGTGCCAGCAGTTTTCTGACTGCAGGGTGGCAGGGCTACACCTTC. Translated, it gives CASSFLTAGWQGYTF.

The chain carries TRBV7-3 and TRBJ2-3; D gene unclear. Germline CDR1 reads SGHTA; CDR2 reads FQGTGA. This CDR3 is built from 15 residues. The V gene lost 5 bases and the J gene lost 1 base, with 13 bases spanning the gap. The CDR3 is CASSARLGGTDTQYF. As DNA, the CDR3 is TGTGCCAGCAGCGCCCGTCTAGGCGGCACAGATACGCAGTATTTT.

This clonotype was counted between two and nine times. CDR3 loop: CSAKDRVGTDTQYF. DNA of the CDR3: TGCAGTGCTAAAGACAGGGTGGGGACAGATACGCAGTATTTT. V gene TRBV20-1 combines with J gene TRBJ2-3; TRBD1 aligns across 7 bases. Per the germline V gene, CDR1 is DFQATT and CDR2 is SNEGSKA (reference sequence). The trim removed 4 bases at V and 3 bases at J, leaving 7 bases unmatched. CDR3 size: 14 residues.

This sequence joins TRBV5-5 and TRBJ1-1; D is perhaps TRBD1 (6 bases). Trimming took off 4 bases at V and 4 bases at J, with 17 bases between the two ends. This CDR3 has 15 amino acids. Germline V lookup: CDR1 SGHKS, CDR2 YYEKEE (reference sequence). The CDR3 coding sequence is TGTGCCAGCAGCCTATACTCCCAGGGGTCCACTGAAGCTTTCTTT. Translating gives CASSLYSQGSTEAFF. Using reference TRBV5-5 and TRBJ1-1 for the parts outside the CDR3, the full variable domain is DAGVTQSPTHLIKTRGQQVTLRCSPISGHKSVSWYQQVLGQGPQFIFQYYEKEERGRGNFPDRFSARQFPNYSSELNVNALLLGDSALYLCASSLYSQGSTEAFFGQGTRLTVV.

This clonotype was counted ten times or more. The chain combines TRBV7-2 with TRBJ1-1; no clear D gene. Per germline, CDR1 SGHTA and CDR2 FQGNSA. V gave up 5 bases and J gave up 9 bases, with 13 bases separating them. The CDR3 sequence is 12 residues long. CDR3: CASSRPTEKAFF. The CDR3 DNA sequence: TGTGCCAGCAGCCGACCGACGGAAAAAGCTTTCTTT.

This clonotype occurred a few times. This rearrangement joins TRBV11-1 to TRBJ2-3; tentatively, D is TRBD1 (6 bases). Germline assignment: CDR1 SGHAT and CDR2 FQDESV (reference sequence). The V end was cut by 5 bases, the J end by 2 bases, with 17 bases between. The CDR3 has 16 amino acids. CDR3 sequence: CASSPGTNEITDTQYF. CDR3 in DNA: TGTGCCAGCAGCCCGGGGACAAATGAAATCACAGATACGCAGTATTTT.

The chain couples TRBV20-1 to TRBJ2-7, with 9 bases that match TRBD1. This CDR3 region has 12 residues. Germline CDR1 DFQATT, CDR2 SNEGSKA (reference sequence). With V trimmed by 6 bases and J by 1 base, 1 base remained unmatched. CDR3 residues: CSAGQGSYEQYF. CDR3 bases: TGCAGTGCCGGACAGGGGTCCTACGAGCAGTACTTC.

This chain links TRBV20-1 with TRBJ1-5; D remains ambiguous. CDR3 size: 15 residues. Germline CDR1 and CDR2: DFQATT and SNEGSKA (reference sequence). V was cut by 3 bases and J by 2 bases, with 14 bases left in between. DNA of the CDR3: TGCAGTGCTAGTGCTCGGGGAATAGGCAATCAGCCCCAGCATTTT. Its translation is CSASARGIGNQPQHF.

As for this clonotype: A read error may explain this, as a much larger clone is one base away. The DNA for the CDR3 is TGTGCCAGCAGCTTATCGTGGATCCGGTACTTC. Encoded protein: CASSLSWIRYF. The chain uses TRBV7-2 and TRBJ2-4; unclear D gene. Germline V CDR1 and CDR2: SGHTA, FQGNSA. This CDR3 comprises 11 residues. Trimming removed 2 bases at V and 15 bases at J, with 11 bases between.

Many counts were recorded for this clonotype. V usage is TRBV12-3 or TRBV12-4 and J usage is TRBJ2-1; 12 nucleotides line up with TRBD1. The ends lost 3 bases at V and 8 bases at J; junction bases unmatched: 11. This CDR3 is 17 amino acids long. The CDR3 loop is CASSLYPGQGALDEQFF. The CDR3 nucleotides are TGTGCCAGCAGTTTGTACCCGGGACAGGGGGCGTTGGATGAGCAGTTCTTC.

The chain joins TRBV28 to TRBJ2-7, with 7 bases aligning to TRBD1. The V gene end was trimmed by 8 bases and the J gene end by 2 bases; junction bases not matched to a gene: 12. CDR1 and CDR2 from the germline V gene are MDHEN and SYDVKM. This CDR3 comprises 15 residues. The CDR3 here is CASLTSGTATYEQYF. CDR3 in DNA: TGTGCCAGCCTCACTTCAGGGACAGCGACCTACGAGCAGTACTTC.

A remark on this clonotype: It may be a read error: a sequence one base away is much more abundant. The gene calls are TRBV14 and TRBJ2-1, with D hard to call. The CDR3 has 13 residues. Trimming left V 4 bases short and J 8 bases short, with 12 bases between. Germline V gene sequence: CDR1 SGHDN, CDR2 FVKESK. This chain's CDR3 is CASSLDPRDEQFF. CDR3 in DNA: TGTGCCAGCAGCCTAGATCCAAGGGATGAGCAGTTCTTC.

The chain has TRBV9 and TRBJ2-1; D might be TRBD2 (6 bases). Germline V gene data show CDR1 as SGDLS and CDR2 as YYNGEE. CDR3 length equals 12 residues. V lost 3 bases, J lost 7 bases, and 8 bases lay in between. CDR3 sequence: CASSASVNEQFF. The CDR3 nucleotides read TGTGCCAGCAGCGCTAGCGTTAATGAGCAGTTCTTC.

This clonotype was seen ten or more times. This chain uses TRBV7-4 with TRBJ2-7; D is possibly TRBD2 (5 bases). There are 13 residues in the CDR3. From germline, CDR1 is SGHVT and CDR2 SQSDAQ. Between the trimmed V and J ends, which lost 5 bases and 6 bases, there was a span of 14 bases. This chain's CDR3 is CASSGAERVEQYF. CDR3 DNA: TGTGCCAGCAGCGGAGCGGAACGGGTCGAGCAGTACTTC.

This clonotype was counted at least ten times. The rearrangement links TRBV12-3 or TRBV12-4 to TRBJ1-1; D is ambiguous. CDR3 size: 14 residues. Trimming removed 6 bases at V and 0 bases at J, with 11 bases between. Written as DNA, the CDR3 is TGTGCCAGCAGCCGCTTTGGGATGAACACTGAAGCTTTCTTT. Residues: CASSRFGMNTEAFF.

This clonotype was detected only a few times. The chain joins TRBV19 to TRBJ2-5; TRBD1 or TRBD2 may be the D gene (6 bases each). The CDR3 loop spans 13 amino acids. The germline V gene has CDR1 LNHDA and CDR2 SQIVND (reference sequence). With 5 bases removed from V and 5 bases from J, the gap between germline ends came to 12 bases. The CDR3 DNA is TGTGCCAGTAGTGGGAGGACAGTGGAGACCCAGTACTTC. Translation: CASSGRTVETQYF.

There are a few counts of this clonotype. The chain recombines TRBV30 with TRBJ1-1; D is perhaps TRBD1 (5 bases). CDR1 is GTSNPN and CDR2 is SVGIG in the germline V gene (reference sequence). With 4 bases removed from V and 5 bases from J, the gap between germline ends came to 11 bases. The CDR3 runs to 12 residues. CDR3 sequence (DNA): TGTGCCTGGACATTCGGGGGGACTGAAGCTTTCTTT. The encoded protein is CAWTFGGTEAFF.

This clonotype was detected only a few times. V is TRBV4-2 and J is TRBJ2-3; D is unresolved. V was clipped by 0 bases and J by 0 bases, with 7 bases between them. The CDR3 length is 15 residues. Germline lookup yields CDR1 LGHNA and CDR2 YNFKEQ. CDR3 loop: CASSQDWRSTDTQYF. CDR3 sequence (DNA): TGTGCCAGCAGCCAAGACTGGCGGAGCACAGATACGCAGTATTTT.

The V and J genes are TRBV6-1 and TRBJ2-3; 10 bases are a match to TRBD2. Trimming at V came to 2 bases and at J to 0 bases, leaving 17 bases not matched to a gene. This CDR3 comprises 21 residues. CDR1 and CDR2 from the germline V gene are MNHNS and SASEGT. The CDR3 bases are TGTGCCAGCAGTGAACGCCCGCCTAGCGGGGGCCTACCCCCTAGCACAGATACGCAGTATTTT. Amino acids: CASSERPPSGGLPPSTDTQYF.

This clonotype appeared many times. The CDR3 coding sequence is TGTGCCAGCAGCTTAGCTATAGGCCTGGGGGAGCTGTTTTTT. Its protein product is CASSLAIGLGELFF. The chain carries TRBV7-2 and TRBJ2-2; D unclear. The V gene lost 0 bases and the J gene lost 8 bases, with 10 bases spanning the gap. Germline V lookup: CDR1 SGHTA, CDR2 FQGNSA. The CDR3 length is 14 residues.

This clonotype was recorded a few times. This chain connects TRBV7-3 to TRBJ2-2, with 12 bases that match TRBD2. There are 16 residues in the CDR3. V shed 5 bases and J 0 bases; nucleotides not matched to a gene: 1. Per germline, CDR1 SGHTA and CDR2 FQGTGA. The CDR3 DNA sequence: TGTGCCAGCAGCCCTAGCGGGAGGGCGAACACCGGGGAGCTGTTTTTT. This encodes CASSPSGRANTGELFF.